A selection of T cell receptor beta chains follows, all from one sample in a study of blood T cells in healthy people across ages. TCRdb fed the 5' RACE reads into MiXCR, producing one record per CDR3 protein. Of some 1.7 million distinct CDR3 sequences in the sample, 28% were seen once. Sequences were obtained from blood. These receptors all come from a woman aged 25 to 39 in good health. Both conserved end residues are part of each CDR3. D genes are given only for firm matches. Size is stated for part of the rows, as once, few or many counts, or as a class when the clone is expanded.

TRBV7-3	TRBJ2-5	many	.	CASSLRPRLRTQYF	TGTGCCAGCAGCTTACGTCCCCGGCTTAGGACCCAGTACTTC
TRBV28	TRBJ2-7	.	.	CASSSISKPWGAQYF	TGTGCCAGCAGTTCAATCTCCAAGCCGTGGGGAGCCCAGTACTTC
TRBV4-1	TRBJ1-5	.	.	CASSQGTLGQPQHF	TGCGCCAGCAGCCAAGGGACACTTGGGCAGCCCCAGCATTTT
TRBV12-3/TRBV12-4	TRBJ2-1	.	.	CASSLDSSYEQFF	TGTGCCAGCAGTTTAGACAGTTCCTACGAGCAGTTCTTC
TRBV29-1	TRBJ2-7	many	.	CSASSYSYEQYF	TGCAGCGCCTCATCTTACTCCTACGAGCAGTACTTC
TRBV2	TRBJ2-5	few	TRBD2	CASSGTRSGETQYF	TGTGCCAGCAGCGGGACTAGATCAGGAGAGACCCAGTACTTC
TRBV27	TRBJ1-2	few	.	CASRNRAPYGYTF	TGTGCCAGCAGAAACAGGGCCCCCTATGGCTACACCTTC
TRBV7-2	TRBJ2-3	many	.	CASSLTVVDTQYF	TGTGCCAGCAGCTTGACCGTCGTAGATACGCAGTATTTT
TRBV12-3/TRBV12-4	TRBJ2-3	many	.	CASSLALGDTQYF	TGTGCCAGCAGTTTAGCACTGGGAGATACGCAGTATTTT
TRBV20-1	TRBJ2-2	few	TRBD2	CSARASGTGELFF	TGCAGTGCTAGGGCTAGCGGGACCGGGGAGCTGTTTTTT
TRBV7-2	TRBJ1-1	.	.	CASSLYEYTEAFF	TGTGCCAGCAGCTTATACGAGTACACTGAAGCTTTCTTT
TRBV10-3	TRBJ1-2	.	TRBD1	CATSPDRDGGYTF	TGTGCCACCAGTCCCGACAGGGATGGTGGCTACACCTTC
TRBV12-3/TRBV12-4	TRBJ2-3	many	.	CASSFGSVSTDTQYF	TGTGCCAGCAGTTTTGGTTCAGTGAGCACAGATACGCAGTATTTT
TRBV7-2	TRBJ1-6	.	.	CASSLAGRTRSPLHF	TGTGCCAGCAGCTTAGCAGGACGGACTAGGTCACCCCTCCACTTT
TRBV7-3	TRBJ2-1	many	.	CASSLAGHNDQFF	TGTGCCAGCAGCTTAGCCGGACACAATGATCAGTTCTTC
TRBV4-1	TRBJ2-7	many	.	CASSQDSVGGFEQYF	TGCGCCAGCAGCCAAGATTCGGTTGGGGGTTTCGAGCAGTACTTC
TRBV7-2	TRBJ2-7	few	TRBD2	CASSPPGLAPREQYF	TGTGCCAGCAGCCCACCGGGACTAGCCCCCCGCGAGCAGTACTTC
TRBV6-5	TRBJ2-1	many	.	CASSYSLVNEQFF	TGTGCCAGCAGTTACTCCTTGGTCAATGAGCAGTTCTTC
TRBV21-1	TRBJ2-3	few	.	CASSKTLNWTDPESRDTQYF	TGTGCCAGCAGCAAAACCCTCAATTGGACGGATCCCGAATCACGAGATACGCAGTATTTT
TRBV15	TRBJ1-2	few	.	CATSRDWRDNYGYTF	TGTGCCACCAGCAGAGATTGGCGGGACAATTATGGCTACACCTTC
TRBV3-1	TRBJ1-2	.	.	CASSQMGRGAATF	TGTGCCAGCAGCCAGATGGGGCGCGGGGCAGCCACCTTC
TRBV27	TRBJ2-1	many	TRBD2	CASSSYLAGGLNEQFF	TGTGCCAGCAGTTCCTATCTAGCGGGGGGGCTTAATGAGCAGTTCTTC
TRBV7-9	TRBJ2-7	many	.	CASSLAGTSYYYEQYF	TGTGCCAGCAGCTTAGCGGGCACCAGCTACTACTACGAGCAGTACTTC